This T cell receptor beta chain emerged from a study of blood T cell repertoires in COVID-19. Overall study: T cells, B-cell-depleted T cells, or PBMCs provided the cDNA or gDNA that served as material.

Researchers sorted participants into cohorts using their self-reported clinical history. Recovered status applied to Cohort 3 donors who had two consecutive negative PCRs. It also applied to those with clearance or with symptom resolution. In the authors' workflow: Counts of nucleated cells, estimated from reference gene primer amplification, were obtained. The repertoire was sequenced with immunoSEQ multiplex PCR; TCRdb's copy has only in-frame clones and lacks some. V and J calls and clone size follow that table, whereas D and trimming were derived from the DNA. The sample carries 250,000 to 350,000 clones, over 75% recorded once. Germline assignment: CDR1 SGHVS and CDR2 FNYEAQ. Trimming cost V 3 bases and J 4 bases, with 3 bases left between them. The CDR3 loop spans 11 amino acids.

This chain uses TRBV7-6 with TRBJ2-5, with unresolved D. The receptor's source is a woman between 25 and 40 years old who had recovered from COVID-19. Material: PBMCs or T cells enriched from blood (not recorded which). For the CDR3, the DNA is TGTGCCAGCAGCTTCGTAGAGACCCAGTACTTC. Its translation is CASSFVETQYF.